This T cell receptor (beta chain) was obtained from a study of OX40 agonist ivuxolimab in advanced cancers. A note on the overall study: Ivuxolimab was a fully human IgG2 agonistic monoclonal antibody targeting the costimulatory receptor OX40 (CD134). Intravenous ivuxolimab was administered to patients every 2 weeks at six dose levels: 0.01, 0.1, 0.3, 1.5, 3 and 10 mg/kg. Of the roughly 52 patients in dose escalation, 19 had hepatocellular carcinoma, some 15 had melanoma, 9 had renal cell carcinoma and 9 had head and neck cancer. In the dose-escalation cohort, more than 80% of patients were male, and the mean age was around 60 years with a range of roughly 20 to 80. Patients were allowed to have had prior anti-PD-1, anti-PD-L1 or anti-CTLA-4 therapy, and around 43% of the dose-escalation patients had been treated with checkpoint inhibitors. Partial responses occurred in three dose-escalation patients: two with cutaneous melanoma and one with hepatocellular carcinoma. The point of sequencing TCRbeta in the periphery was to test whether ivuxolimab changed TCR sequence diversity and drove clonal T-cell expansion. The paper covers the monotherapy dose-escalation part of the phase I ivuxolimab trial, which included N ≈ 50 patients. Beyond this particular receptor, the publication reports: After ivuxolimab, more expanded clones were found on average in CD8+ T cells than in CD4+ T cells. Clonal expansion of both CD4+ and CD8+ blood T cells was observed from baseline to week 6 at doses 0.1 to 3.0 mg/kg. The antigen specificity of the clonally expanded peripheral T cells was not determined. Partial responders in the 0.1-3.0 mg/kg groups had among the lowest normalized peripheral clonal expansion, especially among CD8+ T cells. Low levels of normalized T-cell clonal expansion were also seen in some patients who did not respond.

Genomic DNA was isolated from the sorted cells so that the TCRbeta CDR3 region could be sequenced. The immunoSEQ Assay was used for sequencing of TCRbeta CDR3 regions. Not all clones reach the TCRdb copy of this immuneACCESS table, which keeps in-frame sequences only. Checked studies attribute under half of the gap to unresolved V genes and leave the rest unexplained. This sample comprises over 85,000 clones, more than 70% of them detected only once. The ten largest make up approximately 0.29% of the sample. CDR1 and CDR2, looked up from the germline V gene, are SGHTA and FQGNSA. The CDR3 spans 15 residues, from the cysteine through the phenylalanine. Only the CDR3 DNA is retained, 45 bases long and in frame from the first base. The junction shows trimming of 5 bases on V and 9 bases on J, plus 19 bases between the germline ends. About this clone itself: The antigen this receptor binds is unknown. Per-base quality was not reported, and no clone a single base away is much larger than it.

Patients with autoimmune disease history or receiving systemic immunosuppression were excluded from the trial. Peripheral blood for TCR sequencing was collected from all dose cohorts at baseline, on cycle 4 day 1, and on cycle 7 day 1. Samples were obtained from an open-label, multicenter, first-in-human phase I dose-escalation trial of ivuxolimab. The trial enrolled adults with locally advanced or metastatic head and neck squamous cell, hepatocellular, melanoma or renal cell carcinoma. CD4+ and CD8+ T cells were sorted separately from peripheral blood before TCR sequencing. The sequence joins TRBV7-2 to TRBJ2-2; too little of a D gene remains to name it. This receptor was taken from an adult with an advanced solid tumor such as melanoma, head and neck, liver or kidney cancer. The sequenced sample was CD4+ or CD8+ T cells sorted from blood, obtained in a trial of the OX40 agonist ivuxolimab. The DNA sequence reads TGTGCCAGCAGCCTCCCCCCGAGAGGCGGAAGGGAGCTGTTTTTT. This sequence encodes CASSLPPRGGRELFF.